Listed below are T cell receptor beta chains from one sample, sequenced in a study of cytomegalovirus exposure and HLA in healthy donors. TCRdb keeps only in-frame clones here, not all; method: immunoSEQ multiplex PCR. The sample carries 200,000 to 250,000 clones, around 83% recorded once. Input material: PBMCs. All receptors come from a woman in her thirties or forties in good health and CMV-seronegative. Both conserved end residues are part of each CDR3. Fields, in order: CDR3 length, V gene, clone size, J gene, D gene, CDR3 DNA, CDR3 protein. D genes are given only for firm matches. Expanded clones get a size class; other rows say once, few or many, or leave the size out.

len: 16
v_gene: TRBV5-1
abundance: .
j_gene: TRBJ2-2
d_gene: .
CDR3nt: TGCGCCAGCAGCAGCCCCGGACTATCGGGGACCGGGGAGCTGTTTTTT
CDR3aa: CASSSPGLSGTGELFF

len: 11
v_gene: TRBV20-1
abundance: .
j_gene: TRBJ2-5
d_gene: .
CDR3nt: TGCAGTGGAGGCGTTCTGGAGACCCAGTACTTC
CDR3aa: CSGGVLETQYF

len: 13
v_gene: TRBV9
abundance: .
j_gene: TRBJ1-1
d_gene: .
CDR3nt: TGTGCCAGCAGCCTCGGGGGGGACACTGAAGCTTTCTTT
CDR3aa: CASSLGGDTEAFF

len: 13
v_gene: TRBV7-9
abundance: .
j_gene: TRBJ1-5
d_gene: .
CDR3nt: TGTGCCAGCAGCTCAGGGGACGGCTGGACCCAGCATTTT
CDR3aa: CASSSGDGWTQHF

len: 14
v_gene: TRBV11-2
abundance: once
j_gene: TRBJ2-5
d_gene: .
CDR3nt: TGTGCCAGCAGCTTGCGCGGAGCTGGGGAGACCCAGTACTTC
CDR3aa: CASSLRGAGETQYF

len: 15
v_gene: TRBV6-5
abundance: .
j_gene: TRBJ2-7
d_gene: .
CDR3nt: TGTGCCAGCAGCCGAAACCGGGACTGGTCCTACGAGCAGTACTTC
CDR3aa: CASSRNRDWSYEQYF

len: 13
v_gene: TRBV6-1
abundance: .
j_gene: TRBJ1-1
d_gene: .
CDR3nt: TGTGCCAGCAGTGAACCTGACAGGTACGAAGCTTTCTTT
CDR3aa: CASSEPDRYEAFF

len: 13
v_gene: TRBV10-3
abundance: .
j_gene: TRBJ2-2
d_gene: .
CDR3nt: TGTGCCATCAGGGGGCAAAGCACCGGGGAGCTGTTTTTT
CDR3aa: CAIRGQSTGELFF

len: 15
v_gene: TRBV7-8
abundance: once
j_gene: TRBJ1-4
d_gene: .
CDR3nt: TGTGCCAGCACCGACCGGGGATTAGGCATTGTAAAACTGTTTTTT
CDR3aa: CASTDRGLGIVKLFF

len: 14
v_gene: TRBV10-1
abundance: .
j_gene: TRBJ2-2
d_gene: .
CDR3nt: TGCGCCAGCAGTGAGGGACTCAGAGGCGGGGAGCTGTTTTTT
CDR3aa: CASSEGLRGGELFF

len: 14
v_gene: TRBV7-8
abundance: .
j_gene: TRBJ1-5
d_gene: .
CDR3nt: TGTGCCAGCAGCTTCTTCAGGGACAATCAGCCCCAGCATTTT
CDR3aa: CASSFFRDNQPQHF